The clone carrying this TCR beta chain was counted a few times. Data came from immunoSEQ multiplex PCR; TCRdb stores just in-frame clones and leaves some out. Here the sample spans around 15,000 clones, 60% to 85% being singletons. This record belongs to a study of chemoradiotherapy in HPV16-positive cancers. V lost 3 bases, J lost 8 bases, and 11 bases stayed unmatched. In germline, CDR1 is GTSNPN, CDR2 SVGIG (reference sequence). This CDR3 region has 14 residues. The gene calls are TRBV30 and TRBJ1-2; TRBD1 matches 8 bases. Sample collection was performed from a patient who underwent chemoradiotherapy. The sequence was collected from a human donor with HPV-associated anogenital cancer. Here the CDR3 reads CAWSPGGAKGGYTF. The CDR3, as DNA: TGTGCCTGGAGCCCAGGGGGCGCTAAGGGAGGCTACACCTTC.